Sequencing of this T cell receptor (beta chain) was carried out in a study of blood T cell repertoires in COVID-19. The CDR3 contains 16 residues. Germline V CDR1 and CDR2: SGHRS, YFSETQ. The V gene end was trimmed by 0 bases and the J gene end by 4 bases; junction bases not matched to a gene: 4. Data came from immunoSEQ multiplex PCR; TCRdb stores just in-frame clones and leaves some out. The sample consists of over 55,000 clones, 65% to 85% of them appearing once. This rearrangement joins TRBV5-1 to TRBJ2-5, with 12 bases aligning to TRBD2. Material: peripheral blood. This receptor was taken from a man aged 45-65 years with active COVID-19. The CDR3 DNA is TGCGCCAGCAGCTTGGCCCCTAGCGGGGGGGGAGAGACCCAGTACTTC. Protein: CASSLAPSGGGETQYF.